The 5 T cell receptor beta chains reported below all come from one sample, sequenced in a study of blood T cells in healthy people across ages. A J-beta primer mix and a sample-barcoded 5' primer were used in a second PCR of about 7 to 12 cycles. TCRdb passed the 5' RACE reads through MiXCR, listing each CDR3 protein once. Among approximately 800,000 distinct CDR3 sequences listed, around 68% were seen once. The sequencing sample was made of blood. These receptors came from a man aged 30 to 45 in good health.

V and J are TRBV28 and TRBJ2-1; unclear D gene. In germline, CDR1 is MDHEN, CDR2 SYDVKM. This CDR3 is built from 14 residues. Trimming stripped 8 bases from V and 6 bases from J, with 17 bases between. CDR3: CASSPGGATNEQFF. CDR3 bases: TGTGCCAGCTCCCCTGGTGGAGCGACCAATGAGCAGTTCTTC.

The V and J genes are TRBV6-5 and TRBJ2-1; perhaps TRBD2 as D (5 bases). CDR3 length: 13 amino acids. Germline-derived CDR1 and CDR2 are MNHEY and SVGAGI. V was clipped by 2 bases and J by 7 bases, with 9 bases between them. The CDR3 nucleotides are TGTGCCAGCAGTTACCAACCGGGGAATGAGCAGTTCTTC. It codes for CASSYQPGNEQFF.

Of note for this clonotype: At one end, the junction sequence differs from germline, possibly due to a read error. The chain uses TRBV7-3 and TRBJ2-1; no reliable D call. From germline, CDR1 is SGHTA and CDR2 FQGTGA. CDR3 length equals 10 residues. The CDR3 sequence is CANSLNEQFF. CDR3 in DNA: TGTGCCAACAGCCTCAATGAGCAGTTCTTC.

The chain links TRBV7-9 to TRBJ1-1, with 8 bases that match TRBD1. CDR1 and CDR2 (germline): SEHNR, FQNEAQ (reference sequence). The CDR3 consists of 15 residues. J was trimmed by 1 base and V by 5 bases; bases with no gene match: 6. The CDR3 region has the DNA TGTGCCAGCAGCGCAGGGGGCGCGGGGAACACTGAAGCTTTCTTT. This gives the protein CASSAGGAGNTEAFF.

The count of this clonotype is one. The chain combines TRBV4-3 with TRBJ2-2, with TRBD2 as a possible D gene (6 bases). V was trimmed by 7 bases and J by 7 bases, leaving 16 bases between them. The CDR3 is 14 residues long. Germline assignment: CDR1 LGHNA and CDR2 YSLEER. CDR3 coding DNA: TGCGCCAGCAAACCGGGACTTTCAGACGGGGAGCTGTTTTTT. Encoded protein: CASKPGLSDGELFF.